Shown below are 11 T cell receptor beta chains from a single sample sequenced in a study of blood T cell repertoires in COVID-19. Using immunoSEQ multiplex PCR, the repertoire was profiled, and TCRdb retains in-frame clones only, with some absent. The top ten clones hold roughly 2.6% of a sample with some 200,000 clones, 80% to 85% of them seen once. The sample consisted of peripheral blood. The receptors were sampled from a human donor with acute or convalescent COVID-19. The donor label of this sample is uncertain.

This clone was counted only a few times. The genes are TRBV3-1 (or the pseudogene TRBV3-2) and TRBJ2-7, with TRBD2 matching 8 bases. The CDR3 spans 18 residues. Germline V CDR1 and CDR2: LGHDT, YNNKEL (reference sequence). V dropped 1 base and J dropped 3; count of bases not matched to a gene: 14. CDR3 sequence: CASSQGRSGTRGSYEQYF. CDR3 bases: TGTGCCAGCAGCCAAGGCAGATCCGGGACTAGAGGAAGCTACGAGCAGTACTTC.

The count of this clone is one. V is TRBV5-4 and J is TRBJ1-1; the D is unclear. This CDR3 spans 15 amino acids. Between the trimmed V and J ends, which lost 3 bases and 2 bases, there was a span of 14 bases. Per the germline V gene, CDR1 is SGHNT and CDR2 is YYREEE (reference sequence). CDR3 loop: CASSSPGLSNTEAFF. CDR3 coding DNA: TGTGCCAGCAGCTCCCCGGGTCTTTCAAACACTGAAGCTTTCTTT. The full variable domain, its missing parts supplied by reference TRBV5-4 and TRBJ1-1, is ETGVTQSPTHLIKTRGQQVTLRCSSQSGHNTVSWYQQALGQGPQFIFQYYREEENGRGNFPPRFSGLQFPNYSSELNVNALELDDSALYLCASSSPGLSNTEAFFGQGTRLTVV.

The chain joins TRBV9 to TRBJ1-2, with TRBD1 matching over 9 bases. Trimming removed 5 bases from V and 8 bases from J; junction bases left unmatched: 13. The length of the CDR3 is 15 residues. Per germline, CDR1 SGDLS and CDR2 YYNGEE. Here the CDR3 reads CASSSRDRVIEGYTF. CDR3 nucleotides: TGTGCCAGCAGTAGCCGGGACAGGGTAATAGAAGGCTACACCTTC.

This chain connects TRBV5-4 to TRBJ1-5; D remains unclear. The CDR3 length is 15 residues. The germline V gene encodes CDR1 SGHNT and CDR2 YYREEE (reference sequence). Trimming removed 4 bases from V and 2 bases from J, with 13 bases in between. CDR3 in amino acids: CASSEEGRGNQPQHF. CDR3 nucleotides: TGTGCCAGCAGCGAGGAGGGAAGGGGCAATCAGCCCCAGCATTTT.

This chain joins TRBV19 and TRBJ2-1, with a weak D call TRBD1 (5 bases). V was pared by 6 bases and J by 4 bases, with 10 bases between. From germline, CDR1 is LNHDA and CDR2 SQIVND (reference sequence). The CDR3 is 13 residues long. The DNA of the CDR3 is TGTGCCAGTAGCAGGGCGAGATACAATGAGCAGTTCTTC. Translating gives CASSRARYNEQFF.

V gene TRBV27 combines with J gene TRBJ2-3; 7 positions agree with TRBD2. The germline gives CDR1 MNHEY, CDR2 SMNVEV (reference sequence). V was pared by 2 bases and J by 3 bases, with 14 bases of the junction left unmatched. The CDR3 length is 18 residues. The CDR3 is CASSLIAGPLRRTDTQYF. The CDR3 coding sequence is TGTGCCAGCAGTTTAATAGCGGGCCCTTTGAGACGGACAGATACGCAGTATTTT.

Only one count was recorded for this clone. J is TRBJ2-7 and V is TRBV6-6; 9 bases align to TRBD1. Germline trimming cut 8 bases from V and 3 bases from J; bases unmatched to any gene: 8. The CDR3 length is 14 residues. CDR1 and CDR2 from the germline V gene are MNHNY and SVGAGI (reference sequence). CDR3 protein: CASHSGTGYYEQYF. The CDR3 DNA follows: TGTGCCAGCCACTCCGGGACAGGGTACTACGAGCAGTACTTC.

The genes are TRBV30 and TRBJ2-7; maybe TRBD1 (6 bases). Germline CDR1 GTSNPN, CDR2 SVGIG (reference sequence). With 4 bases removed from V and 2 bases from J, the gap between germline ends came to 12 bases. This CDR3 contains 13 residues. The CDR3 protein is CAWTRNRAYEQYF. The CDR3 bases are TGTGCCTGGACAAGAAACAGGGCCTACGAGCAGTACTTC.

The chain recombines TRBV11-2 with TRBJ1-2, with TRBD1 identical over 8 bases. V lost 10 bases, J lost 2 bases, and 6 bases stayed unmatched. The CDR3 totals 13 residues. From germline, CDR1 is SGHAT and CDR2 FQNNGV. CDR3 in amino acids: CATTRTGNYGYTF. The CDR3 nucleotides are TGTGCCACCACCCGGACAGGGAACTATGGCTACACCTTC.

This clone was seen only once. The rearrangement links TRBV5-5 to TRBJ1-1; D is unclear. This CDR3 has 13 amino acids. The germline V gene encodes CDR1 SGHKS and CDR2 YYEKEE (reference sequence). V was shortened by 5 bases and J by 2 bases, with 10 bases between the two germline ends. CDR3 amino acids: CASSYTPNTEAFF. The CDR3, as DNA: TGTGCCAGCAGTTATACTCCCAACACTGAAGCTTTCTTT.

The rearrangement uses TRBV9 and TRBJ1-6; 11 bases line up with TRBD1. Germline assignment: CDR1 SGDLS and CDR2 YYNGEE. This CDR3 comprises 15 residues. The junction had 7 bases not matched to a gene; V was cut back by 5 bases and J by 9 bases. The CDR3 sequence: CASSPLGTGGSPLHF. CDR3 in DNA: TGTGCCAGCAGTCCTCTGGGGACAGGGGGTTCACCCCTCCACTTT.